This entry describes one T cell receptor beta chain. No cognate antigen has been identified for it. Per-nucleotide qualities are absent, and no much larger clonotype sits a single base away. The data are from a study of technical replicates of blood from several donors (dated by TCRdb to 2016 to 2017). CDR1 and CDR2, looked up from the germline V gene, are SGHRS and YFSETQ. Counted from cysteine to phenylalanine, this CDR3 has 19 amino acids. The entry retains the CDR3 DNA only, 57 bases that are in frame from base 1. V is trimmed back by 4 bases and J by 0 bases, and the junction contains 19 bases that no gene match accounts for. Library creation used the immunoSEQ multiplex PCR assay. Not all clones reach the TCRdb copy of this immuneACCESS table, which keeps in-frame sequences only. Checked studies attribute under half of the gap to unresolved V genes and leave the rest unexplained. The sample has around 79,000 clones on record, 85% to 95% of them singletons. The ten biggest clones cover 0.39% of the sample.

This TCR was recovered from a human donor in good health. The sequence is built from TRBV5-1 and TRBJ2-7; the junction holds 7 bases that match TRBD1. Sequencing was carried out using T cells isolated from PBMCs. The CDR3 protein is CASSHTIGSGTASSYEQYF. The DNA sequence is given as TGCGCCAGCAGCCACACCATTGGGTCCGGGACAGCGAGCTCCTACGAGCAGTACTTC. Beyond the CDR3, the reference TRBV5-1 and TRBJ2-7 genes provide the residues; the full variable domain reads: KAGVTQTPRYLIKTRGQQVTLSCSPISGHRSVSWYQQTPGQGLQFLFEYFSETQRNKGNFPGRFSGRQFSNSRSEMNVSTLELGDSALYLCASSHTIGSGTASSYEQYFGPGTRLTVT.